These 30 T cell receptor beta chains were all obtained from the same sample, sequenced in a study of OX40 agonist ivuxolimab in advanced cancers. The assay was immunoSEQ multiplex PCR, and TCRdb's table has in-frame clones only and misses some. The sample carries roughly 67,000 clones, about 82% recorded once. Here the sequenced sample was CD4+ or CD8+ T cells sorted from blood, taken in a trial of the OX40 agonist ivuxolimab. The receptors shown here come from an adult with an advanced solid tumor such as melanoma, head and neck, liver or kidney cancer.

This clone has more than one count but fewer than ten. This chain links TRBV19 with TRBJ2-1; 9 nucleotides line up with TRBD1. J lost 8 bases, V lost 7 bases, and 27 bases had no gene match. The CDR3 loop spans 20 amino acids. Looked up from germline, CDR1 is LNHDA and CDR2 is SQIVND (reference sequence). The CDR3 DNA sequence: TGTGCCAGTAAACACCGCGGCGTCACCGTCGGACAGGGGCCCTGGGATGAGCAGTTCTTC. It specifies CASKHRGVTVGQGPWDEQFF.

For the CDR3, the DNA is TGTGCCAGTAGATCGCCCGGGGGTGTGGCCACAGATACGCAGTATTTT. It specifies CASRSPGGVATDTQYF. V and J are TRBV19 and TRBJ2-3, with D possibly matching TRBD2 (6 bases). Germline V lookup: CDR1 LNHDA, CDR2 SQIVND (reference sequence). Deletions cut 6 bases from V and 2 bases from J, with 18 bases between. There are 16 residues in the CDR3.

V gene TRBV5-4 combines with J gene TRBJ1-2; D gene unclear. In germline, CDR1 is SGHNT, CDR2 YYREEE (reference sequence). The CDR3 loop spans 14 amino acids. V was clipped by 1 base and J by 0 bases, with 7 bases between them. The CDR3 sequence: CASSLKDSNYGYTF. The CDR3 coding sequence is TGTGCCAGCAGCTTGAAGGACTCTAACTATGGCTACACCTTC.

The chain recombines TRBV9 with TRBJ2-5, with TRBD1 matching 9 bases. With V trimmed by 4 bases and J by 5 bases, 3 bases remained unmatched. Germline V gives CDR1 SGDLS, CDR2 YYNGEE. This CDR3 has 13 residues. In nucleotides, the CDR3 is TGTGCCAGCAGCATGGGACAGGGTGAGACCCAGTACTTC. Residues: CASSMGQGETQYF.

This clone was seen only once. The rearrangement joins TRBV2 to TRBJ2-3; D is uncertain. The germline CDR1 and CDR2 sequences are SNHLY and FYNNEI. This CDR3 region has 13 residues. V gave up 5 bases and J gave up 0 bases, with 6 bases separating them. The CDR3 sequence: CASSYQSTDTQYF. CDR3 in DNA: TGTGCCAGCAGTTACCAGAGCACAGATACGCAGTATTTT.

This clone was counted only a few times. The genes are TRBV19 and TRBJ2-2; 10 bases match TRBD1. V lost 3 bases, J lost 6 bases, and 4 bases stayed unmatched. Germline V CDR1 and CDR2: LNHDA, SQIVND (reference sequence). The CDR3 is 15 amino acids. CDR3 sequence: CASSIAGTGAGELFF. CDR3 in DNA: TGTGCCAGTAGTATCGCCGGGACAGGGGCCGGGGAGCTGTTTTTT.

The rearrangement uses TRBV7-9 and TRBJ2-5; 8 bases fit TRBD2. Germline V lookup: CDR1 SEHNR, CDR2 FQNEAQ (reference sequence). Trimming took 2 bases from V and 3 from J; bases not matched to a gene: 2. The CDR3 has 14 residues. Written as DNA, the CDR3 is TGTGCCAGCAGCTTAACACTAGCGGAAGAGACCCAGTACTTC. Protein sequence: CASSLTLAEETQYF.

This rearrangement joins TRBV18 to TRBJ2-3; tentatively, D is TRBD1 or TRBD2 (5 bases each). Trimming took off 3 bases at V and 0 bases at J, with 37 bases between the two ends. The CDR3 loop spans 24 amino acids. Germline-derived CDR1 and CDR2 are KGHSH and LQKENI. Here the CDR3 reads CASSPAYRVKATSGTPTSTDTQYF. In DNA form, the CDR3 reads TGTGCCAGCTCACCGGCCTACAGAGTAAAGGCCACTTCCGGGACCCCGACTAGCACAGATACGCAGTATTTT. The whole variable domain, remainder taken from reference TRBV18 and TRBJ2-3, is NAGVMQNPRHLVRRRGQEARLRCSPMKGHSHVYWYRQLPEEGLKFMVYLQKENIIDESGMPKERFSAEFPKEGPSILRIQQVVRGDSAAYFCASSPAYRVKATSGTPTSTDTQYFGPGTRLTVL.

The chain combines TRBV6-1 with TRBJ1-5; the D is unclear. Deletions cut 2 bases from V and 4 bases from J, with 9 bases between. CDR1 and CDR2 (germline): MNHNS, SASEGT. CDR3 length: 14 residues. The CDR3 reads CASSEFRKNQPQHF. The CDR3 DNA is TGTGCCAGCAGTGAATTCCGGAAAAATCAGCCCCAGCATTTT.

The rearrangement links TRBV9 to TRBJ1-3, with 9 bases lining up with TRBD1. The junction had 6 bases not matched to a gene; V was cut back by 6 bases and J by 2 bases. The CDR3 covers 15 residues. Germline assignment: CDR1 SGDLS and CDR2 YYNGEE. This chain's CDR3 is CASNPGDRAGNTIYF. The DNA for the CDR3 is TGTGCCAGCAACCCCGGGGACAGGGCTGGAAACACCATATATTTT.

This rearrangement joins TRBV5-1 to TRBJ1-5; D unresolved. CDR1 and CDR2 (germline): SGHRS, YFSETQ. The V and J ends lost 1 base and 7 bases respectively, with 9 bases between them. The CDR3 covers 13 residues. CDR3 region: CASSLTSGQPQHF. The CDR3, as DNA: TGCGCCAGCAGCTTGACAAGCGGCCAGCCCCAGCATTTT.

This rearrangement joins TRBV2 to TRBJ1-1; TRBD1 might be the D (6 bases). Trimming cost V 2 bases and J 8 bases, with 12 bases left between them. Germline V CDR1 and CDR2: SNHLY, FYNNEI. The CDR3 sequence is 13 residues long. Written as DNA, the CDR3 is TGTGCCAGCAGTGAATGGGGGCAGTTCGAAGCTTTCTTT. This encodes CASSEWGQFEAFF.

The chain combines TRBV28 with TRBJ2-1; D might be TRBD1 or TRBD2, each matching 6 bases. Looked up from germline, CDR1 is MDHEN and CDR2 is SYDVKM. V was trimmed by 5 bases and J by 0 bases, leaving 14 bases between them. The CDR3 runs to 16 residues. The CDR3 region is CASSPRGRSSYNEQFF. As DNA, the CDR3 is TGTGCCAGCAGTCCCCGGGGGCGGAGCTCCTACAATGAGCAGTTCTTC.

The V gene is TRBV9, the J gene TRBJ1-2, with 8 bases matching TRBD1. CDR3 length: 14 residues. The germline CDR1 and CDR2 sequences are SGDLS and YYNGEE. With V trimmed by 3 bases and J by 4 bases, 5 bases remained unmatched. The CDR3 bases are TGTGCCAGCAGCGGGTCGGACAGGGCCTATGGCTACACCTTC. It codes for CASSGSDRAYGYTF.

The V call is TRBV2, the J call TRBJ1-5; D remains ambiguous. Trimming took 6 bases from V and 2 from J, leaving 8 bases between them. Germline V lookup: CDR1 SNHLY, CDR2 FYNNEI. The CDR3 runs to 13 residues. DNA for the CDR3: TGTGCCAGCAGGCGGGATGGCAATCAGCCCCAGCATTTT. Its protein product is CASRRDGNQPQHF.

J is TRBJ1-2 and V is TRBV19, with 8 bases that match TRBD1. Trimming took 7 bases from V and 8 from J; bases not matched to a gene: 6. Looked up from germline, CDR1 is LNHDA and CDR2 is SQIVND (reference sequence). The CDR3 contains 12 residues. DNA for the CDR3: TGTGCCAGTACAGGGGGCGCAAAGGGCTACACCTTC. Translating gives CASTGGAKGYTF.

V and J are TRBV11-3 and TRBJ1-1, with D unclear. The V and J ends lost 6 bases and 0 bases respectively, with 8 bases between them. The CDR3 spans 13 residues. The germline gives CDR1 SGHNT, CDR2 YENEEA. CDR3 sequence (DNA): TGTGCCAGCAGTTACGAGTTGAACACTGAAGCTTTCTTT. Protein: CASSYELNTEAFF. Full variable domain (remainder filled in from reference TRBV11-3 and TRBJ1-1): EAGVVQSPRYKIIEKKQPVAFWCNPISGHNTLYWYLQNLGQGPELLIRYENEEAVDDSQLPKDRFSAERLKGVDSTLKIQPAELGDSAVYLCASSYELNTEAFFGQGTRLTVV.

This rearrangement joins TRBV19 to TRBJ2-3; the match to TRBD2 covers 7 bases. The germline CDR1 and CDR2 sequences are LNHDA and SQIVND (reference sequence). The CDR3 extends over 13 amino acids. Losses at the gene ends were 7 bases for V and 6 bases for J; bases not matched to a gene: 7. The CDR3 region has the DNA TGTGCCAGTAACCCGGGGAGGGCCGATACGCAGTATTTT. It encodes CASNPGRADTQYF.

The chain couples TRBV21-1 to TRBJ2-4; the D call of TRBD1 is as the table states it, not checked on the DNA. TRBV21-1 is given as a pseudogene. The CDR3 has 19 amino acids. The CDR3 DNA follows: TGTGCCAGCAGCCCCCCCAACAGGGGCCCGGGTAAGGCCAAAAACATTCAGTACTTC. This sequence encodes CASSPPNRGPGKAKNIQYF.

The chain recombines TRBV7-9 with TRBJ1-3, with D hard to call. With 4 bases removed from V and 2 bases from J, the gap between germline ends came to 15 bases. The CDR3 contains 16 residues. Per the germline V gene, CDR1 is SEHNR and CDR2 is FQNEAQ (reference sequence). The CDR3 loop reads CASSSSGLETGNTIYF. CDR3 DNA sequence: TGTGCCAGCAGCTCCTCGGGCCTCGAGACTGGAAACACCATATATTTT.

The chain recombines TRBV4-1 with TRBJ2-2; D call uncertain. This CDR3 region has 14 residues. Germline V gives CDR1 MGHRA, CDR2 YSYEKL. The V gene lost 0 bases and the J gene lost 3 bases, with 5 bases spanning the gap. The CDR3, as DNA: TGCGCCAGCAGCCAAGAGGCGGACACCGGGGAGCTGTTTTTT. Its translation is CASSQEADTGELFF.

The chain uses TRBV5-1 and TRBJ1-1, with a weak D call TRBD1 (6 bases). Trimming removed 0 bases at V and 0 bases at J, with 18 bases between. The CDR3 totals 18 residues. The germline CDR1 and CDR2 sequences are SGHRS and YFSETQ. CDR3 sequence reads: CASSLVQGRGPLNTEAFF. The CDR3 DNA reads TGCGCCAGCAGCTTGGTTCAGGGGAGGGGACCCCTGAACACTGAAGCTTTCTTT. Variable domain in full (rest from reference TRBV5-1 and TRBJ1-1): KAGVTQTPRYLIKTRGQQVTLSCSPISGHRSVSWYQQTPGQGLQFLFEYFSETQRNKGNFPGRFSGRQFSNSRSEMNVSTLELGDSALYLCASSLVQGRGPLNTEAFFGQGTRLTVV.

The chain links TRBV2 to TRBJ2-1, with TRBD2 as a possible D gene (6 bases). The CDR3 extends over 12 amino acids. Germline V gene data show CDR1 as SNHLY and CDR2 as FYNNEI. The germline V and J ends were trimmed by 8 bases and 8 bases, with 13 bases remaining between them. The CDR3 region has the DNA TGTGCCAGCGGGTTCTGGGGGGATGAGCAGTTCTTC. Protein: CASGFWGDEQFF.

This clone was seen more than once but under ten times. This rearrangement joins TRBV6-4 to TRBJ2-2, with 7 bases matching TRBD2. This CDR3 has 14 residues. V lost 6 bases, J lost 1 base, and 2 bases stayed unmatched. Germline loops: CDR1 MRHNA, CDR2 SNTAGT. CDR3 nucleotides: TGTGCCAGCAGGCCGGGAGGGAACACCGGGGAGCTGTTTTTT. This codes for CASRPGGNTGELFF.

The V call is TRBV11-2, the J call TRBJ1-1; the D gene is possibly TRBD1 (5 bases). Germline assignment: CDR1 SGHAT and CDR2 FQNNGV. Trimming left V 3 bases short and J 8 bases short, with 10 bases between. This CDR3 spans 12 amino acids. CDR3 coding DNA: TGTGCCAGCAGCTTGAGAAGGACAGAAGCTTTCTTT. Protein sequence: CASSLRRTEAFF.

V is TRBV30 and J is TRBJ2-5; 7 bases agree with TRBD1. V lost 5 bases and J lost 1; bases outside the gene matches: 7. Per germline, CDR1 GTSNPN and CDR2 SVGIG (reference sequence). This CDR3 has 14 amino acids. CDR3 residues: CAWGRQGPQETQYF. The CDR3 DNA reads TGTGCCTGGGGAAGACAGGGACCCCAAGAGACCCAGTACTTC. The full variable domain, its missing parts supplied by reference TRBV30 and TRBJ2-5, is SQTIHQWPATLVQPVGSPLSLECTVEGTSNPNLYWYRQAAGRGLQLLFYSVGIGQISSEVPQNLSASRPQDRQFILSSKKLLLSDSGFYLCAWGRQGPQETQYFGPGTRLLVL.

The chain uses TRBV9 and TRBJ2-7; D is unclear. CDR3 length: 18 residues. Germline-derived CDR1 and CDR2 are SGDLS and YYNGEE. The V gene lost 0 bases and the J gene lost 0 bases, with 19 bases spanning the gap. The CDR3 reads CASSVVFRAGYPSYEQYV. The CDR3 DNA is TGTGCCAGCAGCGTAGTGTTTCGGGCCGGATACCCCTCCTACGAGCAGTACGTC.

The J gene is TRBJ2-7, the V gene TRBV6-5, with 9 bases aligning to TRBD2. With 7 bases clipped from V and 1 base from J, the junction kept 5 bases outside the gene matches. The CDR3 is 14 amino acids. Germline CDR1 and CDR2: MNHEY and SVGAGI. This chain's CDR3 is CASTSAGGSYEQYF. As DNA, the CDR3 is TGTGCCAGCACCTCCGCGGGGGGGTCCTACGAGCAGTACTTC.

Written as DNA, the CDR3 is TGTGCCAGCAGCTTGGCTAGCGGGGTGGGCGAGACCCAGTACTTC. It yields the protein CASSLASGVGETQYF. The rearrangement links TRBV7-2 to TRBJ2-5; 9 positions agree with TRBD2. Germline CDR1 SGHTA, CDR2 FQGNSA. V gave up 3 bases and J gave up 5 bases; unmatched junction bases: 7. The CDR3 length is 15 residues. Based on the CDR3 plus reference TRBV7-2 and TRBJ2-5, the full variable domain is GAGVSQSPSNKVTEKGKDVELRCDPISGHTALYWYRQSLGQGLEFLIYFQGNSAPDKSGLPSDRFSAERTGGSVSTLTIQRTQQEDSAVYLCASSLASGVGETQYFGPGTRLLVL.

J is TRBJ2-3 and V is TRBV18; D not resolved. The V end was cut by 3 bases, the J end by 4 bases, with 5 bases between. The CDR3 sequence is 12 residues long. Germline CDR1 reads KGHSH; CDR2 reads LQKENI. The CDR3 bases are TGTGCCAGCTCACCTGGAGCAGATACGCAGTATTTT. Protein sequence: CASSPGADTQYF.